The 32 T cell receptor beta chains presented below share a single source sample, sequenced in a study of beta chain features in type 1 diabetes. The study reverse transcribed the entire isolated RNA, so it sequenced expressed TCRB transcripts. Here immunoSEQ multiplex PCR was the method, and the copy in TCRdb shows in-frame clones only, minus some. The sample lists about 230,000 clones, 16% occurring once. Findings of the study overall: Shorter TCRB CDR3s, moderately but significantly so, marked every one of the four CD4+ subsets in Type 1 diabetes patients.

These receptors have no identified antigens. Sequencing used naive CD4+ T cells from blood. The receptors come from a man in his thirties or forties with type 1 diabetes.

This chain uses TRBV7-2 with TRBJ2-5; TRBD2 agrees at 7 bases. Trimming took 5 bases from V and 5 from J; bases not matched to a gene: 5. CDR3 length equals 13 residues. Germline-derived CDR1 and CDR2 are SGHTA and FQGNSA. The CDR3 loop reads CASSTSGAETQYF. The DNA of the CDR3 is TGTGCCAGCAGCACGAGCGGGGCGGAGACCCAGTACTTC.

This sequence joins TRBV30 and TRBJ2-3, with 9 bases aligning to TRBD1. CDR1 is GTSNPN, CDR2 SVGIG, per germline (reference sequence). The CDR3 totals 14 residues. The V gene end was trimmed by 5 bases and the J gene end by 5 bases; junction bases not matched to a gene: 8. CDR3 residues: CAWATGGAGDTQYF. Here the CDR3 DNA reads TGTGCCTGGGCTACAGGGGGCGCGGGAGATACGCAGTATTTT.

The sample holds a few counts of this clone. V and J are TRBV11-1 and TRBJ2-5; 9 bases match TRBD2. CDR1 SGHAT and CDR2 FQDESV come from the germline V gene (reference sequence). Trimming cost V 5 bases and J 1 base; bases outside gene matches: 5. This CDR3 has 15 amino acids. The CDR3 is CASSRSGSPQETQYF. Here the CDR3 DNA reads TGTGCCAGCAGCCGTAGCGGGAGCCCCCAAGAGACCCAGTACTTC.

This chain uses TRBV2 with TRBJ2-7; 8 bases align to TRBD2. This CDR3 is 13 amino acids long. Germline values: CDR1 SNHLY, CDR2 FYNNEI. The junction had 12 bases not matched to a gene; V was cut back by 8 bases and J by 9 bases. The CDR3 sequence is CASVVEPGLAQYF. The CDR3 DNA reads as TGTGCCAGCGTAGTGGAGCCAGGACTAGCGCAGTACTTC.

The sample holds a few counts of this clone. The chain links TRBV7-2 to TRBJ1-1, with D possibly TRBD1 on 5 matching bases. V was clipped by 5 bases and J by 1 base, with 8 bases between them. In germline, CDR1 is SGHTA, CDR2 FQGNSA. The CDR3 totals 13 residues. The CDR3 coding sequence is TGTGCCAGCAGCCAAGACAGGAACACTGAAGCTTTCTTT. Amino acids: CASSQDRNTEAFF.

The chain has TRBV7-3 and TRBJ2-3; D tentatively reads TRBD1 or TRBD2 (5 bases each). Germline lookup yields CDR1 SGHTA and CDR2 FQGTGA. V was pared by 5 bases and J by 3 bases, with 9 bases between. The CDR3 extends over 13 amino acids. The DNA of the CDR3 is TGTGCCAGCAGCGCCGGGGCTACAGATACGCAGTATTTT. Translating gives CASSAGATDTQYF.

The chain is built from TRBV27 and TRBJ2-3, with 12 bases that match TRBD2. Germline values: CDR1 MNHEY, CDR2 SMNVEV (reference sequence). The CDR3 runs to 15 residues. V gave up 6 bases and J gave up 7 bases; unmatched junction bases: 8. The CDR3 DNA follows: TGTGCCAGCAGCATTCTAGCGGGAGGGCCGAATACGCAGTATTTT. Its translation is CASSILAGGPNTQYF.

This clone turned up a few times. V gene TRBV27 combines with J gene TRBJ1-1; D ambiguous. V was trimmed by 6 bases and J by 0 bases, leaving 8 bases between them. Germline V gene lookup returns CDR1 MNHEY and CDR2 SMNVEV (reference sequence). This CDR3 region has 13 residues. The DNA for the CDR3 is TGTGCCAGCAGGTCAGAGATGAACACTGAAGCTTTCTTT. Protein: CASRSEMNTEAFF.

The chain joins TRBV28 to TRBJ2-7, with 7 bases matching TRBD1. The CDR3 consists of 16 residues. With V trimmed by 2 bases and J by 0 bases, 7 bases remained unmatched. Germline CDR1 is MDHEN and CDR2 is SYDVKM. The CDR3 region has the DNA TGTGCCAGCAGTTTAGTGGGGCAGGGGGACTCCTACGAGCAGTACTTC. Its translation is CASSLVGQGDSYEQYF.

This clone showed up just a few times. This chain uses TRBV2 with TRBJ2-1; 11 bases agree with TRBD1. After removal of 6 bases from V and 3 bases from J, the junction contained 4 bases not matched to a gene. This CDR3 has 15 residues. CDR1 and CDR2 from the germline V gene are SNHLY and FYNNEI. CDR3 coding DNA: TGTGCCAGCAGCGCCGGGACAGGGGGCTACAATGAGCAGTTCTTC. Encoded protein: CASSAGTGGYNEQFF.

CDR3 loop: CASSLSGTGSYNEQFF. The CDR3 DNA is TGTGCCAGCTCCCTTAGCGGGACAGGCTCCTACAATGAGCAGTTCTTC. The chain combines TRBV18 with TRBJ2-1; D assignment may be TRBD1 or TRBD2 (8 bases each). In germline, CDR1 is KGHSH, CDR2 LQKENI. V gave up 6 bases and J gave up 0 bases, with 15 bases separating them. This CDR3 comprises 16 residues.

This chain connects TRBV7-9 to TRBJ2-7; unclear D gene. The V end was cut by 1 base, the J end by 5 bases, with 12 bases between. Germline-derived CDR1 and CDR2 are SEHNR and FQNEAQ (reference sequence). This CDR3 spans 14 amino acids. Here the CDR3 DNA reads TGTGCCAGCAGCTTAGAGGCTAGTAGGCACGAGCAGTACTTC. Its protein product is CASSLEASRHEQYF. The full variable domain, in which reference TRBV7-9 and TRBJ2-7 provide the parts outside the CDR3, is DTGVSQNPRHKITKRGQNVTFRCDPISEHNRLYWYRQTLGQGPEFLTYFQNEAQLEKSRLLSDRFSAERPKGSFSTLEIQRTEQGDSAMYLCASSLEASRHEQYFGPGTRLTVT.

In its sample, this clone was seen a few times. The rearrangement joins TRBV7-2 to TRBJ2-5; no firm D call. The V gene lost 7 bases and the J gene lost 1 base, with 4 bases spanning the gap. In germline, CDR1 is SGHTA, CDR2 FQGNSA. The length of the CDR3 is 11 residues. The CDR3 DNA is TGTGCCAGCAATGGCCAAGAGACCCAGTACTTC. Translation gives CASNGQETQYF.

Only a few counts were recorded for this clone. The J gene is TRBJ2-7, the V gene TRBV5-1; D is possibly TRBD2 (6 bases). This CDR3 is 16 amino acids long. Germline CDR1 and CDR2: SGHRS and YFSETQ. Trimming removed 0 bases at V and 5 bases at J, with 18 bases between. The CDR3 DNA follows: TGCGCCAGCAGCTTGGTGGCTGCGGGGCCTCTCAACGAGCAGTACTTC. Amino acids: CASSLVAAGPLNEQYF.

This clone was picked up a small number of times. V is TRBV30 and J is TRBJ2-1; 8 nucleotides align to TRBD1. This CDR3 is built from 14 residues. Germline V gene data show CDR1 as GTSNPN and CDR2 as SVGIG (reference sequence). With V trimmed by 3 bases and J by 4 bases, 5 bases remained unmatched. The CDR3 reads CAWRGQGWYNEQFF. The CDR3 DNA is TGTGCCTGGAGAGGACAGGGCTGGTACAATGAGCAGTTCTTC.

There are a few counts of this clone. V is TRBV4-1 and J is TRBJ2-2; 8 bases line up with TRBD2. The CDR3 runs to 15 residues. Germline assignment: CDR1 MGHRA and CDR2 YSYEKL. V lost 1 base to trimming and J lost 4 bases; unmatched junction nucleotides: 2. CDR3 amino acids: CASSQGLARTGELFF. DNA for the CDR3: TGCGCCAGCAGCCAAGGACTAGCGCGCACCGGGGAGCTGTTTTTT.

This clone was counted between two and nine times. The V call is TRBV29-1, the J call TRBJ2-7; 7 nucleotides align to TRBD2. Germline V gives CDR1 SQVTM, CDR2 ANQGSEA. There are 13 residues in the CDR3. V shed 7 bases, J shed 5 bases, and the junction held 11 bases outside the gene matches. The CDR3 protein is CSAGRRAAHEQYF. DNA for the CDR3: TGCAGCGCCGGGAGGCGGGCTGCGCACGAGCAGTACTTC.

The chain links TRBV30 to TRBJ2-5; D might be TRBD1 (6 bases). Looked up from germline, CDR1 is GTSNPN and CDR2 is SVGIG (reference sequence). The CDR3 is 12 residues long. Trimming took off 2 bases at V and 5 bases at J, with 9 bases between the two ends. CDR3 region: CAWSRTEETQYF. The CDR3 bases are TGTGCCTGGAGTAGGACAGAGGAGACCCAGTACTTC.

The chain employs TRBV7-2 and TRBJ1-2; D may be TRBD1 (6 bases). Trimming pared 1 base from V and 4 bases from J, leaving 16 bases between. Germline loops: CDR1 SGHTA, CDR2 FQGNSA. The CDR3 loop spans 16 amino acids. The chain's CDR3 is CASSLGLMDSLYGYTF. CDR3 bases: TGTGCCAGCAGCTTAGGCCTAATGGACAGCCTCTATGGCTACACCTTC.

The gene calls are TRBV7-9 and TRBJ2-4, with D possibly called TRBD1 or TRBD2 (5 bases each). The CDR3 contains 12 residues. CDR1 SEHNR and CDR2 FQNEAQ come from the germline V gene (reference sequence). With 8 bases removed from V and 6 bases from J, the gap between germline ends came to 11 bases. The CDR3 is CASARDRNIQYF. CDR3 in DNA: TGTGCCAGCGCTAGGGACCGAAACATTCAGTACTTC.

This clone was detected a few times. This sequence joins TRBV30 and TRBJ2-3, with D perhaps being TRBD1 or TRBD2 (5 bases each). This CDR3 has 12 residues. The germline V and J ends were trimmed by 4 bases and 2 bases, with 7 bases remaining between them. The germline V gene encodes CDR1 GTSNPN and CDR2 SVGIG (reference sequence). The CDR3 is CAWTGATDTQYF. In DNA, the CDR3 is TGTGCCTGGACCGGGGCCACAGATACGCAGTATTTT.

This clone was counted a few times. In DNA, the CDR3 is TGTGCCAGCAGCTTAGGGGAGCGCCGGGAGACCCAGTACTTC. Translation gives CASSLGERRETQYF. The V and J genes are TRBV7-9 and TRBJ2-5; the D gene is possibly TRBD2 (5 bases). CDR3 length: 14 amino acids. CDR1 is SEHNR, CDR2 FQNEAQ, per germline (reference sequence). Trimming shortened V by 1 base and J by 5 bases, and 11 bases separated the two germline ends.

The chain links TRBV30 to TRBJ1-1; D not resolved. Germline V gene lookup returns CDR1 GTSNPN and CDR2 SVGIG (reference sequence). The CDR3 is 12 amino acids. V lost 2 bases, J lost 0 bases, and 4 bases lay in between. CDR3 loop: CAWSRVNTEAFF. Written as DNA, the CDR3 is TGTGCCTGGAGTCGGGTGAACACTGAAGCTTTCTTT.

This clone was seen a handful of times. This chain connects TRBV7-2 to TRBJ2-3; unclear D gene. CDR1 and CDR2 (germline): SGHTA, FQGNSA. V shed 6 bases and J shed 1 base, with 8 bases lying between them. This CDR3 is 13 amino acids long. CDR3 nucleotide sequence: TGTGCCAGCAGTCCTGTGGGCACAGATACGCAGTATTTT. This sequence encodes CASSPVGTDTQYF.

This clone was seen more than once but under ten times. The rearrangement uses TRBV11-2 and TRBJ2-3, with no clear D. The germline V and J ends were trimmed by 3 bases and 0 bases, with 4 bases remaining between them. This CDR3 region has 13 residues. The germline V gene encodes CDR1 SGHAT and CDR2 FQNNGV. CDR3 residues: CASSFRSTDTQYF. The DNA of the CDR3 is TGTGCCAGCAGCTTCCGTAGCACAGATACGCAGTATTTT.

A few counts support this clone. J is TRBJ1-2 and V is TRBV7-2, with unresolved D. The V gene lost 4 bases and the J gene lost 1 base, with 13 bases spanning the gap. This CDR3 comprises 15 residues. The germline CDR1 and CDR2 sequences are SGHTA and FQGNSA. In nucleotides, the CDR3 is TGTGCCAGCAGCTCCCCTCCGCCCCATAACTATGGCTACACCTTC. This sequence encodes CASSSPPPHNYGYTF.

The sample holds a few counts of this clone. The J gene is TRBJ1-1, the V gene TRBV5-4; D is undetermined. V shed 7 bases and J shed 4 bases, with 14 bases lying between them. Germline-derived CDR1 and CDR2 are SGHNT and YYREEE (reference sequence). CDR3 length equals 13 residues. The CDR3 DNA is TGTGCCAGCCTTACCTACGGAGGCACTGAAGCTTTCTTT. Translation gives CASLTYGGTEAFF.

The rearrangement links TRBV7-9 to TRBJ2-7; 7 bases are a match to TRBD1. The CDR3 contains 14 residues. V trimming: 7 bases; J trimming: 4 bases; junction bases outside the gene matches: 10. CDR1 is SEHNR and CDR2 is FQNEAQ in the germline V gene (reference sequence). The CDR3 nucleotides are TGTGCCAGCAACAAAAGGGACAGAAGTTACGAGCAGTACTTC. Translating it yields CASNKRDRSYEQYF.

This clone was found a few times. V is TRBV7-8 and J is TRBJ1-2, with D perhaps TRBD1 (6 bases). Trimming shortened V by 6 bases and J by 4 bases, and 9 bases separated the two germline ends. This CDR3 comprises 12 residues. Germline lookup yields CDR1 SGHVS and CDR2 FQNEAQ. CDR3 protein: CASSQTGYGYTF. CDR3 nucleotides: TGTGCCAGCAGTCAGACAGGCTATGGCTACACCTTC.

In this sample, this clone turned up a few times. The chain couples TRBV29-1 to TRBJ2-5, with D perhaps TRBD1 (6 bases). Germline assignment: CDR1 SQVTM and CDR2 ANQGSEA. V was cut by 7 bases and J by 6 bases, with 15 bases left in between. This CDR3 spans 12 amino acids. This CDR3 is CSATDSMKTQYF. In DNA, the CDR3 is TGCAGCGCCACGGACAGTATGAAGACCCAGTACTTC.

This clone was detected only a few times. This chain uses TRBV7-9 with TRBJ2-1; D might be TRBD1 (5 bases). Germline CDR1 SEHNR, CDR2 FQNEAQ (reference sequence). CDR3 size: 14 residues. V dropped 0 bases and J dropped 9 bases, with 12 bases sitting between them. The CDR3 loop reads CASSLAQGFGEQFF. For the CDR3, the DNA is TGTGCCAGCAGCTTAGCGCAGGGATTCGGTGAGCAGTTCTTC.

This clone was found a few times. The rearrangement joins TRBV29-1 to TRBJ2-3; 7 nucleotides align to TRBD2. The CDR3 is made up of 13 amino acids. The trim removed 8 bases at V and 0 bases at J, leaving 5 bases unmatched. Germline-derived CDR1 and CDR2 are SQVTM and ANQGSEA. The CDR3 reads CSTWEGSTDTQYF. Written as DNA, the CDR3 is TGCAGCACCTGGGAGGGTAGCACAGATACGCAGTATTTT.